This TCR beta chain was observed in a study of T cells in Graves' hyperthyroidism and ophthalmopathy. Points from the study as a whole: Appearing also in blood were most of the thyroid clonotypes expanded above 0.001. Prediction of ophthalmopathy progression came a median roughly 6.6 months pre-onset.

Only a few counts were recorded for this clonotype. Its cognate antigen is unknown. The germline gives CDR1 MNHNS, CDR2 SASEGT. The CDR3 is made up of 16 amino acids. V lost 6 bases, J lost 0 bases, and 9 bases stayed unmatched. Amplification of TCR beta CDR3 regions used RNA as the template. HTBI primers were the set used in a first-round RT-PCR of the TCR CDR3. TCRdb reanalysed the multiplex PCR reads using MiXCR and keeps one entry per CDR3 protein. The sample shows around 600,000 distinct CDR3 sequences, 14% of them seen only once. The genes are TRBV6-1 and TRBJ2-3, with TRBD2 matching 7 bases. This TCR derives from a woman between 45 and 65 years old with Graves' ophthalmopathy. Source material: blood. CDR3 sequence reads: CASRLFFSGSTDTQYF. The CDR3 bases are TGTGCCAGCAGACTCTTCTTTAGCGGGAGCACAGATACGCAGTATTTT.